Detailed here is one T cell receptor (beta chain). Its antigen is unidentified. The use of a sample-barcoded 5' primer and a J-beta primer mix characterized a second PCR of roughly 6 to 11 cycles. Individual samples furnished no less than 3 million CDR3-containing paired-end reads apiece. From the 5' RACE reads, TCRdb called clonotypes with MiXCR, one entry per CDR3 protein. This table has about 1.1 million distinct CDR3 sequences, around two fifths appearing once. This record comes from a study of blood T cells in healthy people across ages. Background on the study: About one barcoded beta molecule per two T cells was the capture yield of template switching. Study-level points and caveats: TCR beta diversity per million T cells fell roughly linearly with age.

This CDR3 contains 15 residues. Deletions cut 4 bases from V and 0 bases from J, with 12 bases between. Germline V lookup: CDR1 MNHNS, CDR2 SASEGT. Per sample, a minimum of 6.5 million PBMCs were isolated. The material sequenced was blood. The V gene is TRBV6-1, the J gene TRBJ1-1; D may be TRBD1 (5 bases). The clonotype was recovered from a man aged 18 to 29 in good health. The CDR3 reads CASSAGRTMNTEAFF. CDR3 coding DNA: TGTGCCAGCAGTGCGGGACGGACGATGAACACTGAAGCTTTCTTT.